This T cell receptor beta chain was captured by sequencing in a study of CD8+ T cells in alopecia areata. Comments on this clone: Its matching antigen is unknown.

General study results and limits: While patients received tofacitinib, many expanded lesional clones remained present in scalp and blood.

RNA extraction and reverse transcription yielded cDNA as sequencing template. Sequencing was performed with immunoSEQ multiplex PCR; in TCRdb, only in-frame clones are kept and a portion is missing. The data contain 150,000 to 200,000 clones, roughly 60% of them singletons. Treatment in this sample: oral pan-JAK inhibitor, 5-10 mg twice daily. CDR1 and CDR2 (germline): SGHRS, YFSETQ. Trimming removed 7 bases at V and 1 base at J, with 17 bases between. The CDR3 runs 16 residues. The sequencing used CD4+ T cells sorted from blood, collected at week 24, from a patient treated with tofacitinib. This sequence joins TRBV5-1 and TRBJ2-2, with TRBD2 as a possible D gene (6 bases). The receptor comes from a human donor with alopecia areata. The CDR3 DNA reads TGCGCCAGCTCACGGGGGAATAGCGGGAACACCGGGGAGCTGTTTTTT. This codes for CASSRGNSGNTGELFF.